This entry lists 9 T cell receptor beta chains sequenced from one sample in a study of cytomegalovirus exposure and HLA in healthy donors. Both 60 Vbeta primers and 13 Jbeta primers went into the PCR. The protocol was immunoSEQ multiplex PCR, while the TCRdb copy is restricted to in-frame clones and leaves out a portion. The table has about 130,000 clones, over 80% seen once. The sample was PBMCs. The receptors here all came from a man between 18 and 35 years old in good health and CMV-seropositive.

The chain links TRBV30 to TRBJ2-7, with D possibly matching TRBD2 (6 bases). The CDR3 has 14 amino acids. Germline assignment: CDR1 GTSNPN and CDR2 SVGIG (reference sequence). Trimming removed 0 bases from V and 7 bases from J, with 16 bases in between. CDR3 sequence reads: CAWSVGTLPLEQYF. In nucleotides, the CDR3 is TGTGCCTGGAGTGTCGGGACTCTACCTCTGGAGCAGTACTTC.

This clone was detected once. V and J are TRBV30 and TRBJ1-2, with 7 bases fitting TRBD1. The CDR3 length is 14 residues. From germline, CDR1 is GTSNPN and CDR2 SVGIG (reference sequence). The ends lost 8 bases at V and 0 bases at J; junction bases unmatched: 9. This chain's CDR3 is CAGDMTGTNYGYTF. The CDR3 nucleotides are TGTGCCGGAGATATGACAGGGACTAACTATGGCTACACCTTC.

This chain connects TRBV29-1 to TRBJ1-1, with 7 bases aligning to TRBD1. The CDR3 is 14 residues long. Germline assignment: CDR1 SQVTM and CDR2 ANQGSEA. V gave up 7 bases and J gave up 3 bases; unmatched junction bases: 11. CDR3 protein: CSARQGGVDTEAFF. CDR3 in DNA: TGCAGCGCCCGACAGGGAGGTGTAGACACTGAAGCTTTCTTT.

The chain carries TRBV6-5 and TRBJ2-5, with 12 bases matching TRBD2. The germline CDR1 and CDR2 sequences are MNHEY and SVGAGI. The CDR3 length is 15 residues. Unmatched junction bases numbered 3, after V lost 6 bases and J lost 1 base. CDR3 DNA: TGTGCCAGCAGGACTAGCGGGGGTATCCAAGAGACCCAGTACTTC. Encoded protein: CASRTSGGIQETQYF.

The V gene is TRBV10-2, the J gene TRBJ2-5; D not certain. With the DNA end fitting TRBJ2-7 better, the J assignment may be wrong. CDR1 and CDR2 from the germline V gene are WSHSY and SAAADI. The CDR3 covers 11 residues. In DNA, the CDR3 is TGCGCCAGCGGGTCCGACTACGAGCAGTACTTC. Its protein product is CASGSDYEQYF.

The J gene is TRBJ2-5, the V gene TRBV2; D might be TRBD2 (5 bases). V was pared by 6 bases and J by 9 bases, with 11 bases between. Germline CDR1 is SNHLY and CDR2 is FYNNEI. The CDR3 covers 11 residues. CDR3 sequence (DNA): TGTGCCAGCAGGGACCGGGAACCCCAGTACTTC. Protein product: CASRDREPQYF.

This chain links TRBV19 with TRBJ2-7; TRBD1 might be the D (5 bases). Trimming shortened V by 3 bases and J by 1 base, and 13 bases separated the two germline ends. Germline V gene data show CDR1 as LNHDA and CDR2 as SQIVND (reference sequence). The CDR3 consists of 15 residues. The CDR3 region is CASSMGQGQSYEQYF. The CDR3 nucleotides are TGTGCCAGTAGTATGGGGCAGGGCCAATCCTACGAGCAGTACTTC.

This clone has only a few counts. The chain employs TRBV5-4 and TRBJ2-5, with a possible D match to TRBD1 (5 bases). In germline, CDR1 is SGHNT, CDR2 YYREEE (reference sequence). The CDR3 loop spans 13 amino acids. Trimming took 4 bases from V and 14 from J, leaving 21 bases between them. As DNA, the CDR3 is TGTGCCAGCAGCCCGGAGACCTGGGGCAATCCTTACTTC. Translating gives CASSPETWGNPYF.

The CDR3 DNA is TGTGCCAGCAGTGAAGGGAGACAGGGAAAACACGAGCAGTACTTC. Translation gives CASSEGRQGKHEQYF. The chain links TRBV2 to TRBJ2-7, with TRBD1 matching 7 bases. Germline CDR1 is SNHLY and CDR2 is FYNNEI. The CDR3 contains 15 residues. V was pared by 1 base and J by 5 bases, with 8 bases of the junction left unmatched.